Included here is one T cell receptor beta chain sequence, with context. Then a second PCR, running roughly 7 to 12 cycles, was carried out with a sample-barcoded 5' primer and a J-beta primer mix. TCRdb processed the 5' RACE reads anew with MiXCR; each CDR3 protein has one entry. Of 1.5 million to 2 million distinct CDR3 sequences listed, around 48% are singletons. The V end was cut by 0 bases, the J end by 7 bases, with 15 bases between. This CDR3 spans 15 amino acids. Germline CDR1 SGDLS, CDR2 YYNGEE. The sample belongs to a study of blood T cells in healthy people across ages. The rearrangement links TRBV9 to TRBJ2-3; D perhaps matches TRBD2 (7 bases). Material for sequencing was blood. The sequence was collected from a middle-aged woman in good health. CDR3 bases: TGTGCCAGCAGCGTAGGAGGGGGGGCCGGCAATACGCAGTATTTT. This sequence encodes CASSVGGGAGNTQYF.